The 8 T cell receptor beta chains below come from one sample, sequenced in a study of tumor and adjacent non-tumor tissue in lung cancer. Three rounds of nested PCR, following a modified ARM-PCR protocol, produced the TCRbeta library. Each CDR3 protein is one row after TCRdb ran MiXCR on the multiplex PCR reads. The sample has tens of thousands of distinct CDR3 sequences, 80% seen once. The template was RNA from unsorted bulk tissue. What was sequenced was lung tumor tissue. The receptors originated from a woman in her fifties or sixties with non-small cell lung cancer.

The chain recombines TRBV10-3 with TRBJ2-7; a possible D gene is TRBD2 (6 bases). The germline V gene has CDR1 ENHRY and CDR2 SYGVKD. This CDR3 is built from 15 residues. V was cut by 3 bases and J by 3 bases, with 15 bases left in between. This CDR3 reads CAISDLAEGGYEQYF. The CDR3 DNA reads as TGTGCCATCAGTGACTTAGCGGAGGGAGGCTACGAGCAGTACTTC.

V and J are TRBV20-1 and TRBJ2-1; 10 nucleotides agree with TRBD2. The trim removed 4 bases at V and 15 bases at J, leaving 30 bases unmatched. Germline-derived CDR1 and CDR2 are DFQATT and SNEGSKA (reference sequence). The CDR3 length is 19 residues. The CDR3 region is CSATWNSASGSVSRNERFF. The CDR3 coding sequence is TGCAGTGCTACTTGGAACTCGGCTAGCGGGAGCGTGTCTCGCAATGAACGGTTCTTC.

Concerning this clonotype itself: Without the conserved terminal phenylalanine or tryptophan, this CDR3 likely stems from a read error. The genes are TRBV20-1 and TRBJ2-3; D perhaps matches TRBD2 (6 bases). Germline lookup yields CDR1 DFQATT and CDR2 SNEGSKA (reference sequence). The CDR3 length is 15 residues. V lost 2 bases to trimming and J lost 2 bases, with 14 bases between them. The CDR3 DNA sequence: TGCAGTGCTAGAAATTACAGCGGGTACACAGATACGCAGTATTCT. Protein product: CSARNYSGYTDTQYS.

The chain is built from TRBV4-2 and TRBJ2-1, with a tentative D call TRBD2 (7 bases). CDR1 and CDR2 from the germline V gene are LGHNA and YNFKEQ. This CDR3 spans 15 amino acids. The V gene lost 2 bases and the J gene lost 9 bases, with 17 bases spanning the gap. The CDR3 DNA follows: TGTGCCAGCAGCCAACAGGCTAGGGGGGGCGCTGAGCAGTTCTTC. It is translated as CASSQQARGGAEQFF.

The genes are TRBV6-6 and TRBJ2-7; D unclear. V lost 8 bases, J lost 0 bases, and 20 bases lay in between. The CDR3 consists of 16 residues. Germline CDR1 and CDR2: MNHNY and SVGAGI (reference sequence). CDR3 sequence: CASGSYRNHNSYEQYF. The CDR3 nucleotides are TGTGCCAGCGGCTCGTACCGGAACCACAACTCCTACGAGCAGTACTTC.

Remarks on this clonotype: Germline is not matched at one junction end, which may reflect a read error. The chain carries TRBV6-5 and TRBJ2-1; D is perhaps TRBD1 or TRBD2 (5 bases each). From germline, CDR1 is MNHEY and CDR2 SVGAGI. This CDR3 is 14 amino acids long. Written as DNA, the CDR3 is TGTGCCAGCAGTTATTCCCCCGGGGCCAATGAGCAACTATTC. This gives the protein CASSYSPGANEQLF.

As regards this clonotype: One end of the junction fails to match germline, which may point to a read error. The V call is TRBV7-9, the J call TRBJ2-3, with 16 nucleotides matching TRBD2. Germline loops: CDR1 SEHNR, CDR2 FQNEAQ (reference sequence). CDR3 length: 17 residues. This CDR3 is CASSAGLAGGPGDTRYF. The CDR3 DNA reads as TGTGCCAGCAGCGCGGGACTAGCGGGAGGGCCGGGAGATACGCGGTATTTT.

To note about this clonotype: The CDR3 does not close with the conserved phenylalanine or tryptophan, likely indicating a read error. This chain connects TRBV20-1 to TRBJ2-5; D remains unclear. Trimming left V 2 bases short and J 6 bases short, with 16 bases between. CDR3 length: 14 amino acids. The V gene's germline CDR1 is DFQATT and CDR2 SNEGSKA (reference sequence). CDR3: CSARNSVERQTQYS. The CDR3 nucleotides read TGCAGTGCTAGAAACTCCGTGGAACGGCAGACCCAGTACTCC.